What follows describes a single T cell receptor (beta chain). It lacks a known antigen. The sample holds no much larger clone one base away, and base qualities are not on file. These data belong to a study of shared clonotypes between healthy human individuals (TCRdb year 2020). About the full investigation: The cohort included three men and a couple of women between 18 and 49 years of age. Libraries were prepared and TCR repertoires were sequenced by different laboratories using diverse techniques, in order to increase sequencing depth and limit assay-specific biases. Per donor, three plates each were used for CD4 naive and CD4 memory, two for CD8 naive, and one for CD8 memory. Per donor, leukapheresis produced somewhere between about 0.9 and 9 billion PBMCs. To estimate repertoire size and how much clonotypes are shared between individuals, the study performed deep sequencing of blood TCR repertoires from a handful of healthy adults.

Using the deep immunoSEQ assay, TCR CDR3 regions were amplified from genomic DNA by multiplex PCR. Extracted genomic DNA from each cell subset was spread evenly across all wells of several immunoSEQ 96-well plates, with each plate serving as a replicate. Each replicate PCR for sorted subsets received around 200 ng genomic DNA, equal to tens of thousands of T cell genomes. Purified libraries were quantified with a Qubit 3.0 fluorometer, sized on a Bioanalyzer 2100, and re-quantified with the KAPA Library Quantification kit. Every immunoSEQ 96-well plate was sequenced on a separate single-read 150-cycle Illumina NextSeq 550 flow cell. The original pipeline was this. The immunoSEQ output contained only junctional sequences without quality scores, so filtering could not match that applied to full-length reads. To assign V/J genes and CDR3, sequences were annotated using PyIR, a Python wrapper for IgBLAST v1.9, with IMGT germline references. Reads were filtered out if the reads had weak V/J assignments (E-value above 1e-6), no CDR3, stop codons, out-of-frame junctions, or ambiguous translated residues. V3J clonotypes were defined as sequences sharing an identical inferred V gene, J gene, and CDR3 amino acid sequence. The percentage overlap between two repertoires was calculated by dividing the number of shared unique clonotypes by the size of the smaller repertoire. Repertoire richness was assessed with RTK rarefaction, the Chao1 estimator, and Recon v2.1 estimates of unobserved clonotypes. Generation probabilities for all TCRbeta clonotypes obtained by the gDNA method from a handful of donors were computed using OLGA. Imported from immuneACCESS, the table was reduced by TCRdb to in-frame sequences with V and J called. These copies leave out some clones; in studies compared against another copy, an unresolved V gene accounts for under half, and the cause of the remainder is not known. V and J calls and clone size are those listed in that table; D and trimming were worked out from the DNA. This sample has over 2 million clones in its table, and just under 95% of those were observed once. 0.85% to 1.2% of the sample belongs to the ten largest clones.

For the CD8 naive samples, CD45RO-negative cells were positively selected for CCR7, yielding a CD45RA+CCR7+ population from which TemRA cells were excluded. Healthy HIV-negative adults with no recently reported acute infections or vaccinations were included as donors. Every donor was a Caucasian adult residing in Nashville, Tennessee, USA. Blood was collected by leukapheresis, and PBMCs were isolated by Ficoll-Histopaque density gradient centrifugation and then cryopreserved in liquid nitrogen vapor phase. Analytical flow cytometry was used to check the purity and quantity of each magnetically sorted T cell population. Genomic DNA was isolated from each sorted fraction and quantified by UV absorbance on a Nanodrop 2000c. The germline V gene (reference sequence) supplies CDR1 GTSNPN and CDR2 SVGIG. V lost 0 bases and J lost 8 bases, and the count of bases not matched to a germline gene is 7. The CDR3 goes from the cysteine to the phenylalanine over 15 residues. Solely the CDR3 DNA is kept, with 45 bases framed from the first base.

On the study overall, not on this receptor specifically: Across a few donors, 4.5% to 6.5% of naive CD4, more than 3% of naive CD8, approximately 2.5% of memory CD4, and 0.4% to 0.45% of memory CD8 clonotypes were shared. Sampling was limited to blood, and TCR repertoires in tissue likely differ from TCR repertoires in blood. Naive subsets generally had larger estimated clonotype richness than memory subsets did. Higher generation probabilities were observed for clonotypes shared by all four sorted-subset donors than for non-shared clonotypes. Because the study included a small number of donors, the genetic and exposure-history diversity represented was limited. Pairwise subsampling led to the expectation that sequencing depth would affect the degree of clonotype sharing among donors. Incomplete sequencing was indicated by rarefaction of sorted-subset datasets, despite the large sequencing depth.

This sequence was found in a young man in good health. The material sequenced was naive CD8+ T cells sorted from blood. The cell subset or site label, as the study defines it: CD45RA+CCR7+. The chain is assembled from TRBV30 and TRBJ1-6; TRBD1 matches 7 bases in the middle. The CDR3 amino acid sequence is: CAWSVLQGGDSPLHF. In nucleotide form, the sequence is TGTGCCTGGAGTGTATTGCAGGGGGGGGATTCACCCCTCCACTTT. With the rest looked up from the reference TRBV30 and TRBJ1-6 genes rather than sequenced, the full variable domain is SQTIHQWPATLVQPVGSPLSLECTVEGTSNPNLYWYRQAAGRGLQLLFYSVGIGQISSEVPQNLSASRPQDRQFILSSKKLLLSDSGFYLCAWSVLQGGDSPLHFGNGTRLTVT.